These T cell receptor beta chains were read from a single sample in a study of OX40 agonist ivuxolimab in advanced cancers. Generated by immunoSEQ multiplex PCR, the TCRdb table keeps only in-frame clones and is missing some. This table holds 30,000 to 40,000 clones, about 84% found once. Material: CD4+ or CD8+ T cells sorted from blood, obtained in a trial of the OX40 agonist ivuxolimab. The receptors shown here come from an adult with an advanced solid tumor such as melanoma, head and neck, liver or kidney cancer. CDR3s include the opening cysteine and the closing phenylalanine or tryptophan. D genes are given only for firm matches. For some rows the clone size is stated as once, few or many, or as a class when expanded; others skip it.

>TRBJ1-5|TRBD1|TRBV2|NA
CASSDWTGHSQPQHF
TGTGCCAGCAGTGATTGGACAGGGCATTCTCAGCCCCAGCATTTT
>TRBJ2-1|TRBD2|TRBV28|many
CASSLGLAGANEQFF
TGTGCCAGCAGCCTGGGACTAGCGGGAGCCAATGAGCAGTTCTTC
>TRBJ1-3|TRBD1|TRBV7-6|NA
CASSRGQNSGNTIYF
TGTGCCAGCAGCAGGGGACAGAACTCTGGAAACACCATATATTTT
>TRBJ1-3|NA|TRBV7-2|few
CASSPGVYGNTIYF
TGTGCCAGCAGCCCGGGAGTCTATGGGAACACCATATATTTT
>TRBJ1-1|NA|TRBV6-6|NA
CASSYPDGGGATEAFF
TGTGCCAGCAGTTACCCCGACGGGGGAGGAGCCACTGAAGCTTTCTTT
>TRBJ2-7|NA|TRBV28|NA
CASSRLAECKEQYF
TGTGCCAGCAGTCGTTTAGCGGAATGTAAAGAGCAGTACTTC
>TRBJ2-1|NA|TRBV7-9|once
CASSFNPHNEQFF
TGTGCCAGCAGCTTTAATCCCCACAATGAGCAGTTCTTC
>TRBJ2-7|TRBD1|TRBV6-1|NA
CASSDGQGYEQYF
TGTGCCAGCAGTGACGGACAGGGCTACGAGCAGTACTTC
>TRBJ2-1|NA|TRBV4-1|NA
CASSRTGNEQFF
TGCGCCAGCAGCCGAACAGGGAATGAGCAGTTCTTC
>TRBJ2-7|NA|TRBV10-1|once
CASSRRSSSYEQYF
TGCGCCAGCAGTCGTCGGTCCAGCTCCTACGAGCAGTACTTC
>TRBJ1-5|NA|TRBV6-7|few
CASSYLDSFNQPQHF
TGTGCCAGCAGTTACCTCGACAGTTTCAATCAGCCCCAGCATTTT
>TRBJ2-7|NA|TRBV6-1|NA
CASSLRDGTYEQYF
TGTGCCAGCAGCCTCCGGGACGGCACCTACGAGCAGTACTTC
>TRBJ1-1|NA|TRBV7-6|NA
CASSLSRNTEAFF
TGTGCCAGCAGCTTATCTCGGAACACTGAAGCTTTCTTT
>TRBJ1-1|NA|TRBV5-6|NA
CASSLMPGSPEAFF
TGTGCCAGCAGCTTGATGCCGGGTTCCCCTGAAGCTTTCTTT
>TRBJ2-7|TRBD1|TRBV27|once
CASSWTGAGYEQYF
TGTGCCAGCAGCTGGACAGGGGCGGGCTACGAGCAGTACTTC
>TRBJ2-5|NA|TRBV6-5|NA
CASMGLPGETQYF
TGTGCCAGCATGGGGCTGCCGGGAGAGACCCAGTACTTC
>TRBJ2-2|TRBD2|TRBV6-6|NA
CASSSTSGAGGELFF
TGTGCCAGCAGTTCTACTAGCGGGGCTGGGGGGGAGCTGTTTTTT
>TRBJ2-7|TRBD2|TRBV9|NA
CASSVASSGRAHEQYF
TGTGCCAGCAGCGTAGCTTCTAGCGGGAGGGCCCACGAGCAGTACTTC
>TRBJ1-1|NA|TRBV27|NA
CASSPGGGLTEAFF
TGTGCCAGCAGCCCCGGGGGGGGATTAACTGAAGCTTTCTTT
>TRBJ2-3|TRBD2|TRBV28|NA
CATPGDRALAGARTDTQYF
TGTGCCACCCCCGGTGATAGGGCGCTAGCGGGAGCTAGGACAGATACGCAGTATTTT
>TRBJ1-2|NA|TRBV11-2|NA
CASSLAGGYGYTF
TGTGCCAGCAGCTTAGCAGGAGGTTATGGCTACACCTTC
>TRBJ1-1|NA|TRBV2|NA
CAGGWAVNTEAFF
TGTGCCGGGGGGTGGGCAGTGAACACTGAAGCTTTCTTT
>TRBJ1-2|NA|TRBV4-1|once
CASSQHGQRDGYTF
TGCGCCAGCAGCCAGCATGGACAGCGTGATGGCTACACCTTC
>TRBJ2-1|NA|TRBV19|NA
CASSIGTVYNEQFF
TGTGCCAGTAGTATCGGGACTGTCTACAATGAGCAGTTCTTC
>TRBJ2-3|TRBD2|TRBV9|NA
CASSVVSSGGTDTQYF
TGTGCCAGCAGCGTAGTGTCCAGCGGGGGTACAGATACGCAGTATTTT
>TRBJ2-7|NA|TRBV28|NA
CASSGWGPAYEQYF
TGTGCCAGCAGTGGATGGGGGCCCGCCTACGAGCAGTACTTC
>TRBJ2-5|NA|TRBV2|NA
CASSERVRVETQYF
TGTGCCAGCAGTGAACGGGTCAGAGTGGAGACCCAGTACTTC
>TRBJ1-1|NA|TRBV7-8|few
CASSLGIMNTEAFF
TGTGCCAGCAGCTTAGGGATCATGAACACTGAAGCTTTCTTT
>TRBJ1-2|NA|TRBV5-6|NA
CASSLGRVAGYTF
TGTGCCAGCAGCTTAGGCAGGGTAGCGGGCTACACCTTC
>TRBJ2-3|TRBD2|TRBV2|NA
CAVWGLAGDSDTQYF
TGTGCCGTTTGGGGGCTAGCGGGGGACTCAGATACGCAGTATTTT
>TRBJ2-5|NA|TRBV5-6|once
CASSWDEPGGQETQYF
TGTGCCAGCAGCTGGGACGAACCCGGGGGCCAAGAGACCCAGTACTTC
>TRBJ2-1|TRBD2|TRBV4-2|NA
CASSQEPSGSNEQFF
TGTGCCAGCAGCCAAGAGCCTAGCGGGAGCAATGAGCAGTTCTTC
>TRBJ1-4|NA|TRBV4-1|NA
CASSPPGGRGNYATNEKLFF
TGCGCCAGCAGCCCCCCCGGGGGCAGGGGTAACTATGCAACTAATGAAAAACTGTTTTTT
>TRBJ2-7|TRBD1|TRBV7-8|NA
CASSLAGQLLSYEQYF
TGTGCCAGCAGCTTAGCGGGACAGCTACTATCCTACGAGCAGTACTTC